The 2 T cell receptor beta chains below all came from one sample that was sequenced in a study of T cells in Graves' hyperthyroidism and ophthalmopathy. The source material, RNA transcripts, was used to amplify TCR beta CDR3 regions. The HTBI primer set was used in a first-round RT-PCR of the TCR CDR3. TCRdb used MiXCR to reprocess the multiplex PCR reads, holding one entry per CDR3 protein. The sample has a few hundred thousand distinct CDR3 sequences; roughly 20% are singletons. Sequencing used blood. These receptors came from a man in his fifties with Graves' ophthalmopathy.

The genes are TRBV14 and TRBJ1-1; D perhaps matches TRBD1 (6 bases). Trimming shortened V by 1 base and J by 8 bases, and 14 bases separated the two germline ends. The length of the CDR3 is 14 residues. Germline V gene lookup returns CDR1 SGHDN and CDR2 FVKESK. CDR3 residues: CASSQVRRQDEAFF. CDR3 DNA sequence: TGTGCCAGCAGCCAAGTCCGTAGACAGGACGAAGCTTTCTTT.

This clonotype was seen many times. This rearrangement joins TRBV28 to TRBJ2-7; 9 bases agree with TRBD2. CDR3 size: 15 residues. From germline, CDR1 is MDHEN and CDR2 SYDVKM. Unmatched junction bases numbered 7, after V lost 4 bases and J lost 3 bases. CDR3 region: CASSYLAGGGYEQYF. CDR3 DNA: TGTGCCAGCAGTTATCTGGCGGGAGGGGGCTACGAGCAGTACTTC. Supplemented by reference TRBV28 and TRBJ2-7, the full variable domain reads DVKVTQSSRYLVKRTGEKVFLECVQDMDHENMFWYRQDPGLGLRLIYFSYDVKMKEKGDIPEGYSVSREKKERFSLILESASTNQTSMYLCASSYLAGGGYEQYFGPGTRLTVT.